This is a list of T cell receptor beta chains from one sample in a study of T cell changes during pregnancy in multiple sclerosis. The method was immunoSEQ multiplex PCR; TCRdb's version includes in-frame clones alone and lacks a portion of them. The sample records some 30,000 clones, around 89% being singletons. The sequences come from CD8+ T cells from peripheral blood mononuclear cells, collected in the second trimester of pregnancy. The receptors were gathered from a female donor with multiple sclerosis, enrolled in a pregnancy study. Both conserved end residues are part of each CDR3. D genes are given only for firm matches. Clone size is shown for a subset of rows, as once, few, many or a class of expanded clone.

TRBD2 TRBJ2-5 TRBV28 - TGTGCCAGCAGGTTGGGACTAGAAAAAGAGACCCAGTACTTC CASRLGLEKETQYF
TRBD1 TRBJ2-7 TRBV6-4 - TGTGCCATCAACCCTCATGACAGGGACGAGTACGAGCAGTACTTC CAINPHDRDEYEQYF
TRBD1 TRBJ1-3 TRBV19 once TGTGCCAGTCTGGACAGGGCCTCTGGAAACACCATATATTTT CASLDRASGNTIYF
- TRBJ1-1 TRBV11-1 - TGTGCCAGCAGCTTAGGAGAGTTGAACACTGAAGCTTTCTTT CASSLGELNTEAFF
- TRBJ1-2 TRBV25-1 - TGTGCCAGCAGTGAATGGAAGGGGACAAACGGGTTTTATGGCTACACCTTC CASSEWKGTNGFYGYTF
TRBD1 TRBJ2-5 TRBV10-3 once TGTGCCATCAGTGAGTCGAACAGGGGGCAAATGGGGCAAGAGACCCAGTACTTC CAISESNRGQMGQETQYF
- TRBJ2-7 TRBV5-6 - TGTGCCAGCAGCTTTCGCCCCGCGGGGGAGCAGTACTTC CASSFRPAGEQYF
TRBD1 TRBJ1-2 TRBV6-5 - TGTGCCAGCAGTTACCATCCGGGACAGAATAACTATGGCTACACCTTC CASSYHPGQNNYGYTF
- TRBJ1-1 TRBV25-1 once TGTGCCAGCTCCCCGGGGGAAGGGAACACTGAAGCTTTCTTT CASSPGEGNTEAFF
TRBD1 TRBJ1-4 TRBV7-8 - TGTGCCAGCAGCGGGGGACAGGGGAATGAAAAACTGTTTTTT CASSGGQGNEKLFF
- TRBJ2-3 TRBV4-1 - TGCGCCAGCAGCCAAGATCAGACACTTTATACGCAGTATTTT CASSQDQTLYTQYF
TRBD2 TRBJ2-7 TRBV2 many TGTGCCGGCGGGACTAGCGGGCACTACGAGCAGTACTTC CAGGTSGHYEQYF
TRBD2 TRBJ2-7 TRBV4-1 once TGCGCCAGCAGCCCCGAACCCCTAGCGGGAGGGCTCGAGCAGTACTTC CASSPEPLAGGLEQYF
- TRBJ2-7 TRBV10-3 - TGTGCCATTCGAGAGGGCTTTGACTACGAGCAGTACTTC CAIREGFDYEQYF
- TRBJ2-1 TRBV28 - TGTGCCAGCACCCTCTCAGGGCTATCCAATGAGCAGTTCTTC CASTLSGLSNEQFF
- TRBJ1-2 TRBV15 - TGTGCCACCAGCAGAGAACAGGATGCCCTTGGGTATGGCTACACCTTC CATSREQDALGYGYTF
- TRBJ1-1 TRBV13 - TGTGCCAGCAGCTTTGTCCAGGTGCTGGACACTGAAGCTTTCTTT CASSFVQVLDTEAFF
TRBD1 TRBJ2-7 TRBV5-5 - TGTGCCAGCACCGGGACAGGGGGGGAGAGCTCCTACGAGCAGTACTTC CASTGTGGESSYEQYF
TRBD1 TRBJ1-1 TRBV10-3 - TGTGCCATCAGTGAGTCACAGACAGGGGGCGCGGTAAAAGCTTTCTTT CAISESQTGGAVKAFF
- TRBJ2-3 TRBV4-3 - TGCGCCAGCAGCCAATGGGCAGCCCCTGCAGATACGCAGTATTTT CASSQWAAPADTQYF
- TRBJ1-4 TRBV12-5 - TGTGCTAGTGGTACCCTCCGGGACAATGCCCGCCCGGGAACTAATGAAAAACTGTTTTTT CASGTLRDNARPGTNEKLFF
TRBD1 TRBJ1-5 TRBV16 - TGTGCCAGCAGCCCTGACGAGGACAGGGACAATCAGCCCCAGCATTTT CASSPDEDRDNQPQHF
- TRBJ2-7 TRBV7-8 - TGTGCCAGCAGCTTACTCGTGTTCCCTTTCTCCTACGAGCAGTACTTC CASSLLVFPFSYEQYF
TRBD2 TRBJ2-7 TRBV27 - TGTGCCAGCAGTTACGCCGGGACTAACTACGAGCAGTACTTC CASSYAGTNYEQYF